This T cell receptor (beta chain) was identified in a study of T cell responses to AZD1222 COVID-19 vaccine. At the level of the study: It was second doses at about 4 or about 12 weeks that were pooled. Study conclusions and caveats: Of the AZD1222 recipients, only five to seven were seropositive at baseline.

The germline gives CDR1 SGHTA, CDR2 FQGNSA. The CDR3 has 16 amino acids. The junction had 16 bases not matched to a gene; V was cut back by 7 bases and J by 10 bases. Sequencing used immunoSEQ multiplex PCR; TCRdb keeps in-frame clones, though not all of them. The sample comprises around 150,000 clones, just under 95% of which are singletons, and roughly 5.1% rests with the top ten. About this clone itself: Its antigen remains unknown.

The receptor's source is an adult in good health. The rearrangement uses TRBV7-2 and TRBJ1-1; TRBD1 agrees at 12 bases. The sequencing used peripheral blood, collected on day 0 of AZD1222 vaccination. The CDR3 here is CASTPGQGASRRGAFF. The DNA for the CDR3 is TGTGCCAGCACCCCGGGACAGGGGGCCTCGAGACGCGGAGCTTTCTTT.